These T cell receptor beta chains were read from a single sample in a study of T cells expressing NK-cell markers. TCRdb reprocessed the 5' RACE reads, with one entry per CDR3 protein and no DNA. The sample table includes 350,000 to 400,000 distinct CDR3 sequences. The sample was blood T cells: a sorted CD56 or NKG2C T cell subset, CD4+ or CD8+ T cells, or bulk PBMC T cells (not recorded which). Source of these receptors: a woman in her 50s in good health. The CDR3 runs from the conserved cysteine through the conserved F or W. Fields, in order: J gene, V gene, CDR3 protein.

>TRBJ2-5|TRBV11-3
CASSRILSGSGETQYF
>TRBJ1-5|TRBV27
CASSLSGVGAQPQHF
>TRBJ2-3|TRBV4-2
CASSQGGESTDTQYF
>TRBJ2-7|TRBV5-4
CASSLAGLAGFPYEQYF
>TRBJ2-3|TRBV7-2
CASSSPRASPDTQYF
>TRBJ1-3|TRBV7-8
CASSLEGWEYSGNTIYF
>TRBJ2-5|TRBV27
CASSAGWWETQYF
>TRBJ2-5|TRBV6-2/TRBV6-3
CASSGTSGTKETQYF
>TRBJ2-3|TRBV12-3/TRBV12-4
CASSFRGVRRPDTQYF
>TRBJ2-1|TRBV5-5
CASIPAGVYNEQFF